The 17 T cell receptor beta chains presented below share a single source sample, sequenced in a study of regulatory T cells in long-lasting Graves disease. Building of the TCR beta libraries involved iRepertoire HTBI primers and Arm-PCR of CDR3 regions. One entry per CDR3 protein, called by TCRdb with MiXCR from the multiplex PCR reads. The table includes roughly 520,000 distinct CDR3 sequences, 12% detected once. Indicated time point: newly diagnosed GD, antithyroid drugs for less than 3 months. PBMC-derived RNA was used for the TCR library. This sample was shared with a second study, whose subject was T cells in Graves' hyperthyroidism and ophthalmopathy.

The sample was peripheral blood mononuclear cells (PBMCs), taken at new diagnosis, from a patient treated with antithyroid drugs. These receptors all come from a woman between 25 and 40 years old with Graves disease.

This chain uses TRBV4-2 with TRBJ2-1; TRBD2 aligns across 12 bases. The CDR3 is 17 amino acids. After removal of 3 bases from V and 5 bases from J, the junction contained 8 bases not matched to a gene. CDR1 is LGHNA, CDR2 YNFKEQ, per germline. CDR3 in DNA: TGTGCCAGCAGCCAGACGATGACTAGCGGGAGAAACAATGAGCAGTTCTTC. Encoded protein: CASSQTMTSGRNNEQFF.

This clonotype was detected many times. The V and J genes are TRBV28 and TRBJ2-5; D possibly corresponds to TRBD1 (6 bases). The CDR3 spans 15 residues. In germline, CDR1 is MDHEN, CDR2 SYDVKM. V shed 3 bases and J shed 2 bases, with 13 bases lying between them. The DNA for the CDR3 is TGTGCCAGCAGTTTCACCGGACAGAGACAAGAGACCCAGTACTTC. This encodes CASSFTGQRQETQYF.

This clonotype was recorded at least ten times. The chain has TRBV10-3 and TRBJ2-1; 7 nucleotides align to TRBD1. V was pared by 0 bases and J by 9 bases, with 11 bases of the junction left unmatched. The CDR3 contains 16 residues. The germline V gene encodes CDR1 ENHRY and CDR2 SYGVKD. The CDR3 DNA sequence: TGTGCCATCAGTGAGTCTAGACAGGGTTCAACCGGTGAGCAGTTCTTC. It is translated as CAISESRQGSTGEQFF.

This clonotype showed up many times. The rearrangement joins TRBV28 to TRBJ2-7, with 7 bases aligning to TRBD1. Unmatched junction bases numbered 7, after V lost 6 bases and J lost 2 bases. The CDR3 contains 14 residues. CDR1 is MDHEN, CDR2 SYDVKM, per germline. CDR3 in amino acids: CASSRAGTAYEQYF. CDR3 sequence (DNA): TGTGCCAGCAGCCGTGCCGGGACAGCCTACGAGCAGTACTTC. The full variable domain, its missing parts supplied by reference TRBV28 and TRBJ2-7, is DVKVTQSSRYLVKRTGEKVFLECVQDMDHENMFWYRQDPGLGLRLIYFSYDVKMKEKGDIPEGYSVSREKKERFSLILESASTNQTSMYLCASSRAGTAYEQYFGPGTRLTVT.

In this sample, this clonotype turned up many times. V is TRBV3-1 and J is TRBJ2-5; possible D gene TRBD2, 5 bases. V lost 0 bases and J 0 bases, leaving 14 bases between the germline ends. The CDR3 has 17 residues. Germline loops: CDR1 LGHDT, CDR2 YNNKEL (reference sequence). DNA of the CDR3: TGTGCCAGCAGCCAAGATAGGCGTAGGGAGTACCAAGAGACCCAGTACTTC. Its protein is CASSQDRRREYQETQYF.

This clonotype was observed many times. One junction end does not reproduce the germline sequence, and a read error may be involved. CDR3 region: CAGRGNYGYTF. CDR3 DNA: TGTGCCGGCAGGGGTAACTATGGCTACACCTTC. J is TRBJ1-2 and V is TRBV28, with D tentatively TRBD1 (6 bases). This CDR3 comprises 11 residues. The germline CDR1 and CDR2 sequences are MDHEN and SYDVKM.

V gene TRBV6-1 combines with J gene TRBJ2-7; possible D gene TRBD2, 5 bases. Germline CDR1 and CDR2: MNHNS and SASEGT. This CDR3 contains 13 residues. The ends were cut back, 7 bases at V and 0 bases at J, with 10 bases in the middle. The CDR3 spells CASIRGSSYEQYF. DNA of the CDR3: TGTGCCAGCATACGAGGGTCCTCCTACGAGCAGTACTTC.

This clonotype was picked up a small number of times. The rearrangement uses TRBV19 and TRBJ1-4; tentatively, D is TRBD1 (5 bases). V was cut by 6 bases and J by 1 base, with 15 bases left in between. This CDR3 is 16 amino acids long. From germline, CDR1 is LNHDA and CDR2 SQIVND (reference sequence). The CDR3 here is CASRGVERGTNEKLFF. Here the CDR3 DNA reads TGTGCCAGTAGGGGGGTTGAGAGGGGAACTAATGAAAAACTGTTTTTT.

This clonotype has ten or more counts. V usage is TRBV10-2 and J usage is TRBJ2-1; the D gene is possibly TRBD1 (5 bases). The CDR3 is made up of 16 amino acids. The germline gives CDR1 WSHSY, CDR2 SAAADI. Deletions cut 0 bases from V and 14 bases from J, with 23 bases between. The CDR3 loop reads CASSESDPGQGRLEFF. CDR3 DNA: TGCGCCAGCAGTGAGTCCGACCCCGGGCAGGGTAGATTGGAGTTCTTC.

There are many counts of this clonotype. The chain couples TRBV28 to TRBJ1-1, with 8 bases aligning to TRBD1. CDR3 size: 11 residues. The V and J ends lost 6 bases and 12 bases, in that order; junction bases with no gene match: 6. Germline V gene lookup returns CDR1 MDHEN and CDR2 SYDVKM. CDR3 nucleotide sequence: TGTGCCAGCAGGACAGGGGTGAGGACTTTCTTT. It encodes CASRTGVRTFF.

This clonotype was detected a few times. The chain links TRBV3-1 to TRBJ1-1; D remains unclear. V shed 1 base and J shed 11 bases, with 11 bases lying between them. Germline V gene data show CDR1 as LGHDT and CDR2 as YNNKEL (reference sequence). The CDR3 extends over 12 amino acids. The CDR3 sequence: CASSQVSGEAFF. The CDR3 DNA is TGTGCCAGCAGCCAAGTTTCCGGGGAGGCTTTCTTT.

There are many counts of this clonotype. This chain's CDR3 is CASSLQGAGGNTIYF. The CDR3 coding sequence is TGTGCCAGCAGCTTACAGGGGGCTGGAGGAAACACCATATATTTT. The chain combines TRBV5-4 with TRBJ1-3; TRBD1 matches 9 bases. V was pared by 2 bases and J by 4 bases, with 4 bases of the junction left unmatched. This CDR3 comprises 15 residues. Germline V gene data show CDR1 as SGHNT and CDR2 as YYREEE (reference sequence).

This clonotype has a count of ten or more. This chain uses TRBV28 with TRBJ1-5; 10 nucleotides line up with TRBD1. V shed 8 bases, J shed 7 bases, and the junction held 8 bases outside the gene matches. The CDR3 spans 14 residues. Germline CDR1 reads MDHEN; CDR2 reads SYDVKM. The CDR3 region has the DNA TGTGCCAGCGCCTCGGGGACAGGGGAACAGCCCCAGCATTTT. Protein: CASASGTGEQPQHF.

There are a few counts of this clonotype. CDR3 protein: CASSPGTFKGDLHF. For the CDR3, the DNA is TGTGCCAGCTCACCAGGGACTTTCAAGGGGGACCTCCACTTT. The chain couples TRBV18 to TRBJ1-6, with D maybe TRBD1 (6 bases). The CDR3 consists of 14 residues. Trimming removed 2 bases at V and 15 bases at J, with 17 bases between. Germline V lookup: CDR1 KGHSH, CDR2 LQKENI.

The sample holds many counts of this clonotype. The rearrangement joins TRBV25-1 to TRBJ2-7, with 7 positions matching TRBD2. Germline CDR1 reads MGHDK; CDR2 reads SYGVNS. With 2 bases clipped from V and 2 bases from J, the junction kept 0 bases outside the gene matches. The CDR3 covers 13 residues. The CDR3 protein is CASSEGLAYEQYF. CDR3 DNA: TGTGCCAGCAGTGAAGGACTAGCCTACGAGCAGTACTTC.

The chain carries TRBV4-3 and TRBJ2-7; the match to TRBD2 covers 7 bases. Germline CDR1 and CDR2: LGHNA and YSLEER. The junction had 9 bases not matched to a gene; V was cut back by 0 bases and J by 7 bases. The CDR3 covers 15 residues. Here the CDR3 reads CASSQEGGLRGEQYF. CDR3 nucleotides: TGCGCCAGCAGCCAAGAGGGGGGTCTGCGGGGGGAGCAGTACTTC.

The rearrangement joins TRBV27 to TRBJ2-7, with D maybe TRBD1 (6 bases). This CDR3 spans 13 amino acids. Between the trimmed V and J ends, which lost 6 bases and 4 bases, there was a span of 13 bases. Germline-derived CDR1 and CDR2 are MNHEY and SMNVEV (reference sequence). CDR3 sequence: CASSAGAWYEQYF. In nucleotides, the CDR3 is TGTGCCAGCAGCGCAGGGGCTTGGTACGAGCAGTACTTC.